This T cell receptor beta chain was sequenced for a study of control samples from healthy donors and cancer patients. Generated by immunoSEQ multiplex PCR, the TCRdb table keeps only in-frame clones and is missing some. The sample holds roughly 80,000 clones; more than 70% are singletons and the top ten take around 5.4%. Germline loops: CDR1 MNHEY, CDR2 SVGAGI. The CDR3 totals 11 residues. On this clone itself: One end of the junction is discordant with germline, which a read error may explain.

The clonotype comes from a woman aged 50 to 60 in good health. Sequencing was performed on blood. V and J are TRBV6-5 and TRBJ2-7, with D possibly matching TRBD1 (7 bases). In DNA, the CDR3 is TGTGCCAGCAGTTACGCGGGACAGATTAACTTC. Translating it yields CASSYAGQINF.